These T cell receptor beta chains were read from a single sample in a study of a mutant IDH1 vaccine in newly diagnosed glioma. These receptors' antigens are unknown. TCRdb's copy holds only in-frame clones and misses some; the assay was immunoSEQ multiplex PCR. Of 40,000 to 45,000 clones listed, roughly 80% were seen once; the top ten hold about 2.2%. This specimen was PBMCs, taken from a glioma patient whose treatment included an IDH1 peptide vaccine. Every receptor here comes from a woman aged 18-30 years with glioma. Some clones in this sample may be carry-over from other donors' samples. CDR3s include the opening cysteine and the closing phenylalanine or tryptophan. Fields, in order: clone size, V gene, D gene, J gene, CDR3 DNA, CDR3 protein. The D gene is left open where the match is weak. Some rows have no size entry. The others give once, few or many, or a class for an expanded clone.

>few|TRBV19|NA|TRBJ1-1
TGTGCCAGTAGTACGTCCGGGTTCGGGAACACTGAAGCTTTCTTT
CASSTSGFGNTEAFF
>few|TRBV7-2|NA|TRBJ1-5
TGTGCCAGCAGCTTTAGGGGTGGAGCGGATCAGCCCCAGCATTTT
CASSFRGGADQPQHF
>NA|TRBV10-3|NA|TRBJ1-2
TGTGCCATCAGTGACCGCAACTATGGCTACACCTTC
CAISDRNYGYTF
>few|TRBV2|TRBD1|TRBJ1-1
TGTGCCAGCAGTGAGGGGACAGGGGTCAACACTGAAGCTTTCTTT
CASSEGTGVNTEAFF
>NA|TRBV9|NA|TRBJ1-3
TGTGCCAGCAGCGCCGGACAGCTCTCTGGAAACACCATATATTTT
CASSAGQLSGNTIYF
>once|TRBV6-5|NA|TRBJ1-1
TGTGCCAGCAGTATCGTGGGGGTCACTGAAGCTTTCTTT
CASSIVGVTEAFF
>NA|TRBV4-2|TRBD1|TRBJ1-1
TGTGCCAGCAGCCAAGCGGGACAGGGGGTCACTGAAGCTTTCTTT
CASSQAGQGVTEAFF
>NA|TRBV6-6|NA|TRBJ2-4
TGTGCCAGCAGTTATGATAACATTCAGTACTTC
CASSYDNIQYF
>NA|TRBV29-1|NA|TRBJ1-2
TGCAGCGTTGAAGAAGGGCAGGCCTATGGCTACACCTTC
CSVEEGQAYGYTF
>NA|TRBV7-9|TRBD1|TRBJ2-5
TGTGCCAGCAGCTTAGATTTGACAGGGGAGACCCAGTACTTC
CASSLDLTGETQYF
>NA|TRBV5-1|TRBD2|TRBJ2-7
TGCGCCAGCAGCCCGGGACTAGCGGGACCCCCCTACGAGCAGTACTTC
CASSPGLAGPPYEQYF
>NA|TRBV28|TRBD2|TRBJ2-7
TGTGCCAGCACCGCAGGGACTAGCGGTCAGTACTTC
CASTAGTSGQYF
>NA|TRBV4-1|NA|TRBJ1-4
TGCGCCAGCAGCCATCCGGAGAGGGGAACAACTAATGAAAAACTGTTTTTT
CASSHPERGTTNEKLFF
>NA|TRBV5-1|NA|TRBJ2-5
TGCGCCAGCAGCTTGGCTGGGTCAGAGACCCAGTACTTC
CASSLAGSETQYF
>NA|TRBV6-1|NA|TRBJ1-5
TGTGCCAGCGTTTTGGGTAGCAATCAGCCCCAGCATTTT
CASVLGSNQPQHF
>NA|TRBV5-1|NA|TRBJ1-4
TGCGCCAGCAGCTTGGGGGGTATTGAAACTAATGAAAAACTGTTTTTT
CASSLGGIETNEKLFF
>NA|TRBV2|TRBD2|TRBJ2-5
TGTGCCAGCAGACCCGGGACTAGCGGGAAAGACCAAGAGACCCAGTACTTC
CASRPGTSGKDQETQYF
>NA|TRBV6-5|TRBD2|TRBJ2-7
TGTGCCAGCAAAAACCTAGCGGGAGGGCCCGGCGAGCAGTACTTC
CASKNLAGGPGEQYF
>NA|TRBV28|NA|TRBJ1-5
TGTGCCAGCAGTTTCTGGGGGAAAGGGGCTATTCAGCCCCAGCATTTT
CASSFWGKGAIQPQHF
>NA|TRBV6-4|NA|TRBJ1-5
TGTGCCAGCAGTGAGGAGGCTGTTGGGCCCCAGCATTTT
CASSEEAVGPQHF
>NA|TRBV7-2|NA|TRBJ1-1
TGTGCCAGCAGCCTTGACTTGAACACTGAAGCTTTCTTT
CASSLDLNTEAFF
>NA|TRBV11-3|NA|TRBJ2-1
TGTGCCAGCAGCTCCCTCGCTTACAATGAGCAGTTCTTC
CASSSLAYNEQFF
>NA|TRBV9|TRBD1|TRBJ1-1
TGTGCCAGCAGCGGGGGACAGGGGGTGGCCACTGAAGCTTTCTTT
CASSGGQGVATEAFF
>NA|TRBV5-1|NA|TRBJ2-5
TGCGCCAGCAGCTTGGTTTCTCCGCGGACCCAGTACTTC
CASSLVSPRTQYF
>NA|TRBV30|NA|TRBJ2-5
TGTGCCTGGAGTTCACAGACAGGGACCCAGTACTTC
CAWSSQTGTQYF
>NA|TRBV19|NA|TRBJ2-7
TGTGCCAGTAGTATTAACCCGGAGTCCTACGAGCAGTACTTC
CASSINPESYEQYF
>NA|TRBV11-3|TRBD1|TRBJ2-5
TGTGCCAGCAGCACCGGGACAGGGAACCAAGAGACCCAGTACTTC
CASSTGTGNQETQYF
>NA|TRBV11-3|NA|TRBJ2-6
TGTGCCAGCAGCTTATTAGGCAGGGGCGCCTCTGGGGCCAACGTCCTGACTTTC
CASSLLGRGASGANVLTF
>NA|TRBV5-1|TRBD2|TRBJ2-7
TGCGCCAGCGAACTTCTACCATGCCTACGACTAGCGGGAGGGCTCCCCCTTGAGTACTTC
CASELLPCLRLAGGLPLEYF
>once|TRBV5-1|NA|TRBJ1-2
TGCGCCAGCAGCTTTAAGCCCGGGACCGAGGATGGCTACACCTTC
CASSFKPGTEDGYTF
>NA|TRBV2|NA|TRBJ2-7
TGTGCCAGCACCAAAGACCAGGGGGGGCCATACGAGCAGTACTTC
CASTKDQGGPYEQYF
>NA|TRBV5-4|NA|TRBJ2-2
TGTGCCAGCAGCTTGGAGGGGAGAGCCGGGGAGCTGTTTTTT
CASSLEGRAGELFF
>NA|TRBV30|TRBD2|TRBJ2-5
TGTGCCTGGAGGAATTTGCGGGAGGGCCGCGATCAGACCCAGTACTTC
CAWRNLREGRDQTQYF
>NA|TRBV29-1|NA|TRBJ2-5
TGCAGCGGCGAGGGACCGTTCCAAGAGACCCAGTACTTC
CSGEGPFQETQYF
>NA|TRBV11-3|NA|TRBJ2-2
TGTGCCAGCAGCCCCAGTGATGTGACCGGGGAGCTGTTTTTT
CASSPSDVTGELFF
>NA|TRBV25-1|NA|TRBJ1-1
TGTGCCAGCAGTGGAACAGGATACCGGGCCACTGAAGCTTTCTTT
CASSGTGYRATEAFF
>NA|TRBV7-8|TRBD2|TRBJ2-2
TGTGCCAGCAGCTTCCTCGGGACTAGCGGGGCCACCGGGGAGCTGTTTTTT
CASSFLGTSGATGELFF
>NA|TRBV29-1|NA|TRBJ2-5
TGCAGCGTTATCCGAGGGGGGTCCCCATGGGAGACCCAGTACTTC
CSVIRGGSPWETQYF
>NA|TRBV7-9|NA|TRBJ2-1
TGTGCCAGCAGCTTAGCCGGGTCCTACAATGAGCAGTTCTTC
CASSLAGSYNEQFF
>few|TRBV9|NA|TRBJ1-1
TGTGCCAGCAGCGTTCCGGGGAACACTGAAGCTTTCTTT
CASSVPGNTEAFF